A selection of T cell receptor beta chains follows, all from one sample in a study of high-grade serous ovarian cancer treatment subgroups. Produced via immunoSEQ multiplex PCR; TCRdb's table is partial and in-frame only. This sample has 4,000 or so clones, with over 65% found just once. Sequences were obtained from tumor tissue. The origin of the receptors is a human donor with high-grade serous ovarian cancer. The CDR3 runs from the conserved cysteine through the conserved F or W. The D gene is left open where the match is weak. Size values are once, few and many counts, or a class for expanded clones, and some rows have none.

-	TRBV6-1	few	TRBJ1-5	CASSVGAGVQPQHF	TGTGCCAGCAGTGTCGGTGCCGGGGTTCAGCCCCAGCATTTT
-	TRBV28	-	TRBJ2-4	CASLRAGGGIQYF	TGTGCCAGCTTAAGGGCCGGGGGTGGCATTCAGTACTTC
-	TRBV6-5	-	TRBJ1-1	CASRGIQGRDTEAFF	TGTGCCAGCAGAGGTATACAGGGAAGGGACACTGAAGCTTTCTTT
-	TRBV7-3	-	TRBJ2-7	CASSPTSGADEQYF	TGTGCCAGCAGCCCGACGAGCGGAGCGGACGAGCAGTACTTC
TRBD2	TRBV27	-	TRBJ2-1	CASRPAGISYNEQFF	TGTGCCAGCAGGCCAGCGGGAATCTCCTACAATGAGCAGTTCTTC
TRBD1	TRBV13	-	TRBJ1-4	CASSGGQGRGEKLFF	TGTGCCAGCAGCGGAGGACAGGGTAGAGGGGAAAAACTGTTTTTT
-	TRBV7-6	-	TRBJ1-2	CASSPWQGNLGYTF	TGTGCCAGCAGCCCATGGCAGGGAAATCTTGGCTACACCTTC
-	TRBV30	-	TRBJ2-7	CAWSVGAGRFTYEQYF	TGTGCCTGGAGTGTAGGGGCAGGGAGGTTTACCTACGAGCAGTACTTC
-	TRBV6-5	-	TRBJ2-7	CASSYSEGTYEQYF	TGTGCCAGCAGTTACTCAGAGGGGACCTACGAGCAGTACTTC
TRBD2	TRBV6-4	-	TRBJ2-6	CASGGEGPSGANVLTF	TGTGCCAGCGGCGGGGAGGGACCCTCTGGGGCCAACGTCCTGACTTTC
-	TRBV30	few	TRBJ1-1	CAWSVYTGNTEAFF	TGTGCCTGGAGTGTATATACGGGGAACACTGAAGCTTTCTTT
-	TRBV7-9	few	TRBJ2-7	CASSLKDDEQYF	TGTGCCAGCAGCTTAAAGGACGACGAGCAGTACTTC
-	TRBV18	few	TRBJ2-7	CASSSLYEQYF	TGTGCCAGCTCAAGTCTATACGAGCAGTACTTC
-	TRBV7-6	-	TRBJ2-3	CASSLWGTDRGTQYF	TGTGCCAGCAGCTTATGGGGCACCGATCGGGGTACGCAGTATTTT
-	TRBV5-1	-	TRBJ2-1	CASSSARQDYNEQFF	TGCGCCAGCAGCTCGGCTAGACAGGACTACAATGAGCAGTTCTTC
-	TRBV7-8	-	TRBJ1-6	CASSLDGAQGTLHF	TGTGCCAGCAGCTTAGACGGGGCCCAGGGAACCCTCCACTTT
-	TRBV9	-	TRBJ2-1	CASSVKGGGVSYNEQFF	TGTGCCAGCAGCGTAAAAGGTGGGGGAGTATCCTACAATGAGCAGTTCTTC
-	TRBV6-5	few	TRBJ2-7	CASSYLGSYTIEQYF	TGTGCCAGCAGTTACTTAGGGTCCTATACGATAGAGCAGTACTTC
-	TRBV6-4	few	TRBJ1-6	CASIICVSYNSPLHF	TGTGCCAGCATAATATGTGTCTCCTATAATTCACCCCTCCACTTT
-	TRBV10-1	few	TRBJ2-5	CASSESEVGTQYF	TGCGCCAGCAGTGAGTCGGAGGTCGGGACCCAGTACTTC
TRBD1	TRBV2	-	TRBJ1-6	CASSGRGQNNSPLHF	TGTGCCAGCAGTGGCAGGGGGCAAAATAATTCACCCCTCCACTTT
TRBD1	TRBV2	-	TRBJ1-5	CARPYRQGPNQPQHF	TGTGCCAGGCCCTACCGACAGGGACCAAATCAGCCCCAGCATTTT
TRBD1	TRBV7-2	-	TRBJ2-7	CASSLGAGGSLSEQYF	TGTGCCAGCAGCTTAGGGGCAGGGGGTTCCCTGAGCGAGCAGTACTTC
-	TRBV5-4	-	TRBJ2-6	CASSLDGTSGANVLTF	TGTGCCAGCAGCTTGGACGGCACCTCTGGGGCCAACGTCCTGACTTTC
TRBD1	TRBV2	-	TRBJ2-6	CASSGQGGASGANVLTF	TGTGCCAGCAGTGGACAGGGGGGGGCCTCTGGGGCCAACGTCCTGACTTTC
-	TRBV11-2	-	TRBJ2-1	CASSFPPLSSYNEQFF	TGTGCCAGCAGCTTTCCTCCGCTCAGCTCCTACAATGAGCAGTTCTTC
-	TRBV6-5	-	TRBJ2-5	CASNDRWGETQYF	TGTGCCAGCAATGACAGATGGGGTGAGACCCAGTACTTC
-	TRBV9	-	TRBJ1-1	CASSPSGHSNTEAFF	TGTGCCAGCAGCCCCTCGGGACACTCAAACACTGAAGCTTTCTTT
TRBD2	TRBV25-1	-	TRBJ2-7	CASSGSISSGTYEQYF	TGTGCCAGCAGTGGATCAATCTCTAGCGGGACCTACGAGCAGTACTTC
TRBD2	TRBV9	medium-sized	TRBJ2-1	CASSRHKAGGSYNEQFF	TGTGCCAGCAGCCGTCATAAAGCGGGGGGCTCCTACAATGAGCAGTTCTTC
-	TRBV5-1	large	TRBJ2-7	CASSEASFSYEQYF	TGCGCCAGCAGCGAGGCCTCCTTCTCCTACGAGCAGTACTTC
-	TRBV11-2	-	TRBJ2-3	CASSLPPLQGGDTQYF	TGTGCCAGCAGCCTCCCTCCGCTACAGGGGGGGGATACGCAGTATTTT
TRBD1	TRBV29-1	-	TRBJ2-5	CSATGAQVQETQYF	TGCAGCGCCACAGGGGCACAAGTCCAAGAGACCCAGTACTTC
-	TRBV5-4	few	TRBJ1-3	CASSLTPDFGNTIYF	TGTGCCAGCAGCTTGACCCCCGATTTTGGAAACACCATATATTTT
TRBD1	TRBV27	once	TRBJ1-5	CASSFGQGSNQPQHF	TGTGCCAGCAGTTTCGGACAGGGGAGCAATCAGCCCCAGCATTTT
-	TRBV5-6	-	TRBJ2-5	CASSFWTMETQYF	TGTGCCAGCAGCTTCTGGACAATGGAGACCCAGTACTTC
TRBD1	TRBV4-1	-	TRBJ1-1	CASSQVAGGYTEAFF	TGCGCCAGCAGCCAAGTGGCAGGGGGGTACACTGAAGCTTTCTTT
-	TRBV20-1	-	TRBJ1-1	CSPWGGTEAFF	TGCAGTCCTTGGGGAGGCACTGAAGCTTTCTTT
-	TRBV5-1	-	TRBJ1-5	CASSLDPGANQPQHF	TGCGCCAGCAGCTTGGATCCGGGGGCGAATCAGCCCCAGCATTTT
-	TRBV19	-	TRBJ2-5	CASSENVGTQYF	TGTGCCAGTAGTGAAAACGTAGGGACCCAGTACTTC
-	TRBV6-1	few	TRBJ2-7	CASRDPGLGPGEQYF	TGTGCCAGCAGAGATCCGGGCCTCGGGCCGGGCGAGCAGTACTTC
-	TRBV19	-	TRBJ1-2	CASRSLMTVYGYTF	TGTGCCAGTAGGTCGCTCATGACAGTCTATGGCTACACCTTC
-	TRBV19	-	TRBJ1-1	CASSIGSRAFF	TGTGCCAGTAGTATTGGGTCCCGAGCTTTCTTT
-	TRBV29-1	-	TRBJ1-1	CSVGVRGTEAFF	TGCAGCGTGGGAGTTCGGGGCACTGAAGCTTTCTTT
-	TRBV7-8	-	TRBJ1-5	CASSLTGSLVPQHF	TGTGCCAGCAGCTTAACAGGCTCGCTGGTGCCCCAGCATTTT
-	TRBV7-9	-	TRBJ2-5	CASSLALQGTQYF	TGTGCCAGCAGCTTAGCTTTACAGGGGACCCAGTACTTC
-	TRBV10-3	few	TRBJ1-1	CAISESGVGTQEAFF	TGTGCCATCAGTGAGTCAGGGGTCGGGACACAAGAAGCTTTCTTT
-	TRBV10-3	-	TRBJ2-5	CAISERGGAGETQYF	TGTGCCATCAGTGAGAGAGGTGGCGCGGGAGAGACCCAGTACTTC
-	TRBV27	-	TRBJ2-3	CASSLTLGQDTQYF	TGTGCCAGCAGTTTAACCCTGGGACAAGATACGCAGTATTTT
TRBD2	TRBV5-6	-	TRBJ2-3	CASSLVPSGEDTQYF	TGTGCCAGCAGCTTGGTTCCCAGCGGGGAGGATACGCAGTATTTT
-	TRBV7-2	-	TRBJ1-6	CASSLVGGSYNSPLHF	TGTGCCAGCAGCTTAGTGGGGGGCTCCTATAATTCACCCCTCCACTTT